These 10 T cell receptor beta chains were sequenced from one sample in a study of blood T cell repertoires in COVID-19. Here immunoSEQ multiplex PCR was the method, and the copy in TCRdb shows in-frame clones only, minus some. The sample yields some 300,000 clones, 70% to 90% seen once. Sequenced input: peripheral blood. The source is a woman aged 45-65 years with COVID-19, enrolled during active disease.

The chain employs TRBV5-8 and TRBJ2-7; D is possibly TRBD1 (5 bases). The germline V and J ends were trimmed by 4 bases and 3 bases, with 14 bases remaining between them. CDR1 is SGHTS, CDR2 YDEGEE, per germline. The CDR3 is 14 amino acids. CDR3 residues: CASSLPLTGYEQYF. The CDR3 DNA reads TGTGCCAGCAGCCTTCCGTTAACAGGCTACGAGCAGTACTTC.

V and J are TRBV29-1 and TRBJ2-1, with a tentative D call TRBD2 (5 bases). The CDR3 has 12 amino acids. CDR1 SQVTM and CDR2 ANQGSEA come from the germline V gene. The V and J ends lost 4 bases and 6 bases respectively, with 10 bases between them. As DNA, the CDR3 is TGCAGCGTTGTAGGACTTGTCAATGAGCAGTTCTTC. It is translated as CSVVGLVNEQFF.

In nucleotides, the CDR3 is TGTGCCAGCTCGCCAACTAGTGGCGATGAGCAGTTCTTC. This translates into CASSPTSGDEQFF. This rearrangement joins TRBV18 to TRBJ2-1, with D possibly TRBD2 on 5 matching bases. Trimming cost V 6 bases and J 8 bases, with 14 bases left between them. The CDR3 spans 13 residues. Germline-derived CDR1 and CDR2 are KGHSH and LQKENI. Drawing the rest from reference TRBV18 and TRBJ2-1, the complete variable domain is NAGVMQNPRHLVRRRGQEARLRCSPMKGHSHVYWYRQLPEEGLKFMVYLQKENIIDESGMPKERFSAEFPKEGPSILRIQQVVRGDSAAYFCASSPTSGDEQFFGPGTRLTVL.

The chain has TRBV7-9 and TRBJ1-6; 7 nucleotides match TRBD1. Trimming took 6 bases from V and 8 from J; bases not matched to a gene: 7. Germline V CDR1 and CDR2: SEHNR, FQNEAQ (reference sequence). The CDR3 covers 14 residues. CDR3 residues: CASRQTGWDSPLHF. The DNA for the CDR3 is TGTGCCAGCAGACAGACAGGGTGGGATTCACCCCTCCACTTT.

The chain recombines TRBV7-2 with TRBJ1-1; 7 bases align to TRBD1. Trimming cost V 1 base and J 6 bases; bases outside gene matches: 5. Per the germline V gene, CDR1 is SGHTA and CDR2 is FQGNSA. The CDR3 totals 14 residues. The CDR3: CASSLVRGPAEAFF. The CDR3 DNA reads TGTGCCAGCAGCTTAGTAAGGGGGCCCGCTGAAGCTTTCTTT. Full variable domain (outside the CDR3, taken from reference TRBV7-2 and TRBJ1-1): GAGVSQSPSNKVTEKGKDVELRCDPISGHTALYWYRQSLGQGLEFLIYFQGNSAPDKSGLPSDRFSAERTGGSVSTLTIQRTQQEDSAVYLCASSLVRGPAEAFFGQGTRLTVV.

The chain's CDR3 is CASSLQGAGTEAFF. DNA of the CDR3: TGTGCCAGCAGCTTGCAGGGGGCGGGCACTGAAGCTTTCTTT. The chain couples TRBV5-4 to TRBJ1-1; 8 nucleotides match TRBD1. With V trimmed by 1 base and J by 4 bases, 3 bases remained unmatched. This CDR3 comprises 14 residues. Germline V gene data show CDR1 as SGHNT and CDR2 as YYREEE (reference sequence).

This chain joins TRBV2 and TRBJ2-3; D is unclear. Per the germline V gene, CDR1 is SNHLY and CDR2 is FYNNEI. The CDR3 runs to 13 residues. The ends were cut back, 4 bases at V and 2 bases at J, with 7 bases in the middle. CDR3 protein: CASSADSTDTQYF. The DNA of the CDR3 is TGTGCCAGCAGTGCCGACTCCACAGATACGCAGTATTTT.

The rearrangement uses TRBV5-1 and TRBJ2-3; TRBD1 matches 9 bases. The CDR3 sequence is 17 residues long. CDR1 and CDR2 (germline): SGHRS, YFSETQ. V lost 0 bases, J lost 2 bases, and 7 bases stayed unmatched. This CDR3 is CASSLGTGVLVTDTQYF. The CDR3 DNA reads TGCGCCAGCAGCTTGGGGACAGGGGTTCTCGTCACAGATACGCAGTATTTT.

CDR3 residues: CASSQAVGTFEGNTIYF. CDR3 DNA sequence: TGCGCCAGCAGCCAAGCGGTAGGGACTTTCGAAGGAAACACCATATATTTT. The chain joins TRBV4-1 to TRBJ1-3; tentative D call: TRBD1 (5 bases). The CDR3 runs 17 residues. The V end was cut by 1 base, the J end by 4 bases, with 17 bases between. In germline, CDR1 is MGHRA, CDR2 YSYEKL.

For the CDR3, the DNA is TGTGCCAGCAGCCCACCGGTCAGGGCCCGAACAAGGGAGACCCAGTACTTC. This sequence encodes CASSPPVRARTRETQYF. V is TRBV5-4 and J is TRBJ2-5; D possibly corresponds to TRBD1 (5 bases). Deletions cut 4 bases from V and 5 bases from J, with 24 bases between. CDR3 length: 17 residues. Germline lookup yields CDR1 SGHNT and CDR2 YYREEE (reference sequence).